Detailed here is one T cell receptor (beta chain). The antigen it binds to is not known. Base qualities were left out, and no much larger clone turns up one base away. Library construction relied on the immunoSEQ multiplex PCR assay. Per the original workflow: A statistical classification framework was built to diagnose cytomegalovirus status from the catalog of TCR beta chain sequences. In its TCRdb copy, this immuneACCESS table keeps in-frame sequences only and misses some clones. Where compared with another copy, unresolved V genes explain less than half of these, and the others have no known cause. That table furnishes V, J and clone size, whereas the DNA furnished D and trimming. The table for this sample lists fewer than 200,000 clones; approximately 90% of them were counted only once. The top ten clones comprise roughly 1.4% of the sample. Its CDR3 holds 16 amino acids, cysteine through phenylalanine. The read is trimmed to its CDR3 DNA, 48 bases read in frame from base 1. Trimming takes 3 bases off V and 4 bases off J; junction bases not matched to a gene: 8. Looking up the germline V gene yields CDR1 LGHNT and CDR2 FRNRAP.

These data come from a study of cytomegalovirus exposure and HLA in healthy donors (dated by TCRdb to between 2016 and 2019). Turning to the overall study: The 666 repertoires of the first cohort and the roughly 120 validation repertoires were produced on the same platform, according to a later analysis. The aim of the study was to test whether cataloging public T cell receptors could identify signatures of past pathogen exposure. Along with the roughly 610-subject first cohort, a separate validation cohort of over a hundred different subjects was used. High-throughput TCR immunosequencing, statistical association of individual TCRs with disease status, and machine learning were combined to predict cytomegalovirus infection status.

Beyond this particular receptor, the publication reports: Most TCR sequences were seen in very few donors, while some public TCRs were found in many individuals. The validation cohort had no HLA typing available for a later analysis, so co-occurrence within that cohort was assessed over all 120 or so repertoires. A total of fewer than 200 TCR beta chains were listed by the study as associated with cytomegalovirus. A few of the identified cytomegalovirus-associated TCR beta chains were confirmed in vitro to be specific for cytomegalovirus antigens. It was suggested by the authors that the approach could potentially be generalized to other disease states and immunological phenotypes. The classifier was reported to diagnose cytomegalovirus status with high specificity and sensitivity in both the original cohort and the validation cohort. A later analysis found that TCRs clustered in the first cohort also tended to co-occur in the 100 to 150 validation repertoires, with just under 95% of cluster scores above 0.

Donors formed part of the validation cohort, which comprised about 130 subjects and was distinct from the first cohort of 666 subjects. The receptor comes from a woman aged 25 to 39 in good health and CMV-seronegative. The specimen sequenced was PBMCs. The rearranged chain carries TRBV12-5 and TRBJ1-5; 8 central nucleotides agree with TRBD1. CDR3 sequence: CASGFDGTGGNQPQHF. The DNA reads TGTGCTAGTGGTTTCGACGGGACAGGTGGGAATCAGCCCCAGCATTTT.